The 15 T cell receptor beta chains in this list originate from one sample, sequenced in a study of T-cell memory formation after mild COVID-19. Each CDR3 protein is one row after TCRdb ran MiXCR on the 5' RACE reads. The table lists approximately 580,000 distinct CDR3 sequences, roughly 22% of them singletons, with approximately 12% in the top ten. The sequencing input was PBMCs or a T cell subset sorted from them (not recorded which). The receptors were sampled from an adult woman who had mild COVID-19 (a few samples of this study predate the infection). Cell type and time point are not known.

This clonotype showed up just a few times. CDR3 sequence (DNA): TGTGCCAGCTCACCAAAGGAAAGGAGCCTGAACACTGAAGCTTTCTTT. It yields the protein CASSPKERSLNTEAFF. The chain has TRBV18 and TRBJ1-1, with D uncertain. Germline V CDR1 and CDR2: KGHSH, LQKENI. V lost 2 bases and J lost 0, with 13 bases in between. There are 16 residues in the CDR3.

The J gene is TRBJ2-1, the V gene TRBV4-2, with 10 positions matching TRBD2. The CDR3 contains 17 residues. Trimming removed 1 base from V and 0 bases from J; junction bases left unmatched: 3. The germline V gene encodes CDR1 LGHNA and CDR2 YNFKEQ. The CDR3 coding sequence is TGTGCCAGCAGCCAAGGACCTAGCGGGAGCTCCTACAATGAGCAGTTCTTC. It codes for CASSQGPSGSSYNEQFF.

This clonotype was counted at least ten times. A junction end diverges from the germline sequence, so it may reflect a read error. This chain uses TRBV5-1 with TRBJ2-1, with TRBD1 identical over 10 bases. This CDR3 is 15 amino acids long. The germline V gene has CDR1 SGHRS and CDR2 YFSETQ. CDR3 DNA sequence: TGTGCCAGCAGCGCGGGACAGGGGTCTTACAATGAGCAGTTCTTC. This sequence encodes CASSAGQGSYNEQFF.

This clonotype was observed a handful of times. V is TRBV4-2 and J is TRBJ1-1, with D hard to call. Germline V gives CDR1 LGHNA, CDR2 YNFKEQ. The CDR3 is made up of 14 amino acids. V shed 0 bases and J shed 3 bases, with 8 bases lying between them. CDR3 protein: CASSQELGYTEAFF. The CDR3 DNA is TGTGCCAGCAGCCAAGAGTTGGGGTACACTGAAGCTTTCTTT.

This clonotype has at least ten counts. This sequence joins TRBV12-3 or TRBV12-4 and TRBJ1-6, with a weak D call TRBD1 (5 bases). This CDR3 is built from 15 residues. With 6 bases removed from V and 7 bases from J, the gap between germline ends came to 16 bases. CDR3 in amino acids: CASSQETVPNSPLHF. The CDR3 nucleotides read TGTGCCAGCAGCCAGGAGACAGTTCCCAATTCACCCCTCCACTTT.

In this sample, this clonotype turned up a few times. The V gene is TRBV27, the J gene TRBJ1-1; 9 bases are shared with TRBD1. Unmatched junction bases numbered 3, after V lost 6 bases and J lost 1 base. Looked up from germline, CDR1 is MNHEY and CDR2 is SMNVEV (reference sequence). The CDR3 totals 14 residues. The CDR3 DNA is TGTGCCAGCAGAGCGACAGGGGGGAACACTGAAGCTTTCTTT. Its translation is CASRATGGNTEAFF.

This chain joins TRBV5-6 and TRBJ2-5, with a tentative D call TRBD1 (6 bases). CDR3 length: 14 amino acids. Trimming took off 2 bases at V and 5 bases at J, with 13 bases between the two ends. Germline CDR1 reads SGHDT; CDR2 reads YYEEEE. CDR3 DNA: TGTGCCAGCAGCTTTGCAGGGGAGAGGGAGACCCAGTACTTC. Its translation: CASSFAGERETQYF. Based on the CDR3 plus reference TRBV5-6 and TRBJ2-5, the full variable domain is DAGVTQSPTHLIKTRGQQVTLRCSPKSGHDTVSWYQQALGQGPQFIFQYYEEEERQRGNFPDRFSGHQFPNYSSELNVNALLLGDSALYLCASSFAGERETQYFGPGTRLLVL.

This clonotype was picked up a small number of times. The chain has TRBV5-1 and TRBJ2-1; perhaps TRBD2 as D (5 bases). V dropped 5 bases and J dropped 3 bases, with 9 bases sitting between them. Germline loops: CDR1 SGHRS, CDR2 YFSETQ. This CDR3 is 13 amino acids long. The CDR3 loop reads CASRPRGYNEQFF. As DNA, the CDR3 is TGCGCCAGCAGACCCCGGGGCTACAATGAGCAGTTCTTC.

This clonotype was observed many times. V and J are TRBV20-1 and TRBJ2-1; no firm D call. CDR1 and CDR2 from the germline V gene are DFQATT and SNEGSKA (reference sequence). V dropped 0 bases and J dropped 3 bases, with 12 bases sitting between them. This CDR3 is 15 amino acids long. The CDR3 protein is CSARDFGGYYNEQFF. DNA of the CDR3: TGCAGTGCTAGAGATTTTGGTGGGTACTACAATGAGCAGTTCTTC.

The chain links TRBV10-3 to TRBJ1-2; D perhaps matches TRBD1 (6 bases). The V gene lost 7 bases and the J gene lost 3 bases, with 9 bases spanning the gap. This CDR3 has 12 amino acids. Germline lookup yields CDR1 ENHRY and CDR2 SYGVKD. The CDR3 loop reads CAIKWTDYGYTF. CDR3 in DNA: TGTGCCATCAAATGGACAGACTATGGCTACACCTTC.

V usage is TRBV6-5 and J usage is TRBJ2-3, with TRBD2 matching over 11 bases. Per the germline V gene, CDR1 is MNHEY and CDR2 is SVGAGI. The CDR3 has 15 amino acids. With V trimmed by 6 bases and J by 4 bases, 6 bases remained unmatched. CDR3 sequence (DNA): TGTGCCAGCAGGGACACTAGCGGGGGCCCAGATACGCAGTATTTT. Translating it yields CASRDTSGGPDTQYF.

This clonotype has just a few counts. This chain uses TRBV10-3 with TRBJ2-5; D ambiguous. Germline V lookup: CDR1 ENHRY, CDR2 SYGVKD. V lost 7 bases and J lost 1, with 10 bases in between. This CDR3 has 13 residues. For the CDR3, the DNA is TGTGCCATCATTAGGACGAGCCAAGAGACCCAGTACTTC. Protein product: CAIIRTSQETQYF.

The V gene is TRBV7-9, the J gene TRBJ1-2, with TRBD1 matching 11 bases. The V gene end was trimmed by 5 bases and the J gene end by 4 bases; junction bases not matched to a gene: 6. This CDR3 is 15 amino acids long. Germline lookup yields CDR1 SEHNR and CDR2 FQNEAQ (reference sequence). The CDR3 spells CASSIRTGGTYGYTF. In DNA form, the CDR3 reads TGTGCCAGCAGCATACGGACAGGGGGCACCTATGGCTACACCTTC.

This clonotype was counted at least ten times. The CDR3 region is CASSGGEQYF. The CDR3 DNA follows: TGTGCCAGCAGCGGGGGGGAGCAGTACTTC. The chain links TRBV9 to TRBJ2-7, with D perhaps assigned TRBD1 or TRBD2 (5 bases each). Trimming took off 3 bases at V and 7 bases at J, with 5 bases between the two ends. Germline V lookup: CDR1 SGDLS, CDR2 YYNGEE. This CDR3 is 10 amino acids long.

The chain recombines TRBV20-1 with TRBJ2-5; 14 nucleotides agree with TRBD2. Germline V gene lookup returns CDR1 DFQATT and CDR2 SNEGSKA (reference sequence). The V and J ends lost 1 base and 4 bases, in that order; junction bases with no gene match: 11. CDR3 size: 18 residues. The CDR3 loop reads CSARVPGLAGVWAETQYF. The CDR3 bases are TGCAGTGCTAGAGTCCCGGGACTAGCGGGAGTGTGGGCAGAGACCCAGTACTTC.